This entry features one T cell receptor (beta chain) sequence. The data were obtained in a study of blood T cell repertoires in COVID-19. The overall study: Italy, Spain and the United States were the sources of the convalescent and acute COVID-19 samples. In each case, the material was cDNA or gDNA derived from T cells, B-cell-depleted T cells, or PBMCs.

The CDR3 totals 15 residues. Germline V CDR1 and CDR2: LNHDA, SQIVND (reference sequence). V lost 1 base, J lost 0 bases, and 9 bases lay in between. Methods used by the authors: It was from reference gene primer amplification that nucleated cell counts were estimated. The protocol was immunoSEQ multiplex PCR, while the TCRdb copy is restricted to in-frame clones and leaves out a portion. V, J and clone size are taken as reported in that table, and D and trimming were inferred from the DNA itself. The repertoire holds about 190,000 clones, with approximately 91% as singletons. The chain carries TRBV19 and TRBJ2-5, with a weak D call TRBD2 (6 bases). The sample consisted of peripheral blood. The sequence derives from a man aged 35-49 years with acute or convalescent COVID-19. CDR3 DNA sequence: TGTGCCAGTAGTATAGGCGGGGTCTACCAAGAGACCCAGTACTTC. Protein sequence: CASSIGGVYQETQYF.